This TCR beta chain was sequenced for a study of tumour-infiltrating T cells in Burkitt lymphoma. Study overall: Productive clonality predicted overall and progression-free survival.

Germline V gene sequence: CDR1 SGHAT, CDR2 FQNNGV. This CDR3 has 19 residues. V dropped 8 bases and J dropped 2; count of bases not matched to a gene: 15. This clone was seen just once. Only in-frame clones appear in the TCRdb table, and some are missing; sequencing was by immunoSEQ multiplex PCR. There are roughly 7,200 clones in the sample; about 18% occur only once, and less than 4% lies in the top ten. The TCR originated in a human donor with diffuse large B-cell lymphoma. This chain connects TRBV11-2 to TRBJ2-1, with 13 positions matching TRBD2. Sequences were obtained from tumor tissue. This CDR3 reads CASASRRTSGSRPYNEQFF. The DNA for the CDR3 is TGTGCCAGCGCGTCCAGGAGGACTAGCGGGAGTAGGCCCTACAATGAGCAGTTCTTC.